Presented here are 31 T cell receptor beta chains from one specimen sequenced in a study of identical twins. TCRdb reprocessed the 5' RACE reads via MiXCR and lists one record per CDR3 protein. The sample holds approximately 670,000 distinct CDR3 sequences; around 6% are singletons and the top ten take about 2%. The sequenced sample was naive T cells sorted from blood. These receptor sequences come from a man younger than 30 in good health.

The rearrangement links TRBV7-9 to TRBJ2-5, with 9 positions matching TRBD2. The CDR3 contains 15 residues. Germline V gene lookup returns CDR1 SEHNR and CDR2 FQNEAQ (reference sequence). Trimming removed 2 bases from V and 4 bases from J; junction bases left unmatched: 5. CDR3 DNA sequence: TGTGCCAGCAGCTTACCACTAGCGGGTAGAGAGACCCAGTACTTC. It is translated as CASSLPLAGRETQYF.

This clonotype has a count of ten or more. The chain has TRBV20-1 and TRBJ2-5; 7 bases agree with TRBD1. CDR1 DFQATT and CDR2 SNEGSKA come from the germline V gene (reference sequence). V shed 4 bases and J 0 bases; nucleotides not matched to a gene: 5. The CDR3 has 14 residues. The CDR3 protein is CSATRGQNQETQYF. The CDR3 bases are TGCAGTGCTACTAGGGGGCAAAACCAAGAGACCCAGTACTTC.

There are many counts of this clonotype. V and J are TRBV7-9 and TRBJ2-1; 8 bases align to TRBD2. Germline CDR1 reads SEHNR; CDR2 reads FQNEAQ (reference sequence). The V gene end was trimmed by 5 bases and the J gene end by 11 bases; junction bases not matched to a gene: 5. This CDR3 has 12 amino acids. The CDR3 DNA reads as TGTGCCAGCAGCCAAGGACTAGCTCAGCAGTTCTTC. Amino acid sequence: CASSQGLAQQFF.

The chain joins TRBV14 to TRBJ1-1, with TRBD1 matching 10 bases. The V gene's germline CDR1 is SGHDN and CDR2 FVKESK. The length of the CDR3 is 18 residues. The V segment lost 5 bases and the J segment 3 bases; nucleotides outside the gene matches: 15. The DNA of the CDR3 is TGTGCCAGCAGCACCATGGGACAGGGGATTGGGGTCGACACTGAAGCTTTCTTT. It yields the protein CASSTMGQGIGVDTEAFF.

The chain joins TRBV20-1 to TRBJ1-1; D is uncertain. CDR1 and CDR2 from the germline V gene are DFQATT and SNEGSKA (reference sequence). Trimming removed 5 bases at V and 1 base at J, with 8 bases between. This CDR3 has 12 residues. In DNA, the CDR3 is TGCAGTGCTGGCAGGAAGAACACTGAAGCTTTCTTT. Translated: CSAGRKNTEAFF.

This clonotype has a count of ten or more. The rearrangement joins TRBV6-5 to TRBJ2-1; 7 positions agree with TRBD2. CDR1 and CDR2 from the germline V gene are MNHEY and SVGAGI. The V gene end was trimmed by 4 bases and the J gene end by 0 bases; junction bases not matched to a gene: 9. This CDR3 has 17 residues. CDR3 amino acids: CASSWSAGLSSYNEQFF. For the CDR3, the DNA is TGTGCCAGCAGTTGGTCAGCGGGATTGAGCTCCTACAATGAGCAGTTCTTC.

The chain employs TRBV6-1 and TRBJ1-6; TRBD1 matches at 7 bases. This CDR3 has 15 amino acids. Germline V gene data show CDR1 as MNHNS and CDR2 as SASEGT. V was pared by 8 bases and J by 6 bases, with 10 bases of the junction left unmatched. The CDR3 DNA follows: TGTGCCAGCGGACGAACAGGGGCGCTTAATTCACCCCTCCACTTT. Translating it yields CASGRTGALNSPLHF.

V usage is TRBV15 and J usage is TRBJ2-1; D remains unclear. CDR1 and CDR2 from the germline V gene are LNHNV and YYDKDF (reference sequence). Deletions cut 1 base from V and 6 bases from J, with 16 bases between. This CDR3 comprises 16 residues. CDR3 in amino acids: CATSRGRLVLGNEQFF. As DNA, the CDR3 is TGTGCCACCAGCAGAGGGCGGCTAGTATTGGGCAATGAGCAGTTCTTC.

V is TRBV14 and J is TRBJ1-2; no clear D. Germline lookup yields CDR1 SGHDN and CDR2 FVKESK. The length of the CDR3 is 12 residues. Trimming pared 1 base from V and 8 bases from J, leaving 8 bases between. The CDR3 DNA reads TGTGCCAGCAGCCAAGGGCGGAGAGGCTACACCTTC. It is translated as CASSQGRRGYTF.

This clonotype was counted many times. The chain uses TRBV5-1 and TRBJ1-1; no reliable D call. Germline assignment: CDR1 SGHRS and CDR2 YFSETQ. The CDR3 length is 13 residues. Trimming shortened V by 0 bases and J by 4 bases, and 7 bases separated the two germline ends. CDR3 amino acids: CASSLAGATEAFF. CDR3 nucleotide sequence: TGCGCCAGCAGCTTGGCGGGAGCCACTGAAGCTTTCTTT.

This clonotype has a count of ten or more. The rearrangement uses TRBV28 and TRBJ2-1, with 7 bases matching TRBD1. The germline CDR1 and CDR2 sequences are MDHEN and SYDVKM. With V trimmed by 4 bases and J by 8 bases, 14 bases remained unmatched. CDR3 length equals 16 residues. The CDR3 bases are TGTGCCAGCAGTTCGCCCAGACAGGGACCGTTACATGAGCAGTTCTTC. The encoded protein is CASSSPRQGPLHEQFF.

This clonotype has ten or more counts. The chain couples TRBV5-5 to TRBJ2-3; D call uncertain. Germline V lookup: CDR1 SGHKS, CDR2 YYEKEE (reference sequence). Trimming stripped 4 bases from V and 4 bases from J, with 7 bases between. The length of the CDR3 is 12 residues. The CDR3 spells CASSKDADTQYF. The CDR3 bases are TGTGCCAGCAGCAAAGATGCAGATACGCAGTATTTT.

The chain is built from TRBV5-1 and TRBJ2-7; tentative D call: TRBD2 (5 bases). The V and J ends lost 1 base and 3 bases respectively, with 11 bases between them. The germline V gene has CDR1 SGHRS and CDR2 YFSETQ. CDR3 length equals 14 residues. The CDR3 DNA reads TGCGCCAGCAGCTTGTACGGGGTTGACTACGAGCAGTACGTC. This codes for CASSLYGVDYEQYV.

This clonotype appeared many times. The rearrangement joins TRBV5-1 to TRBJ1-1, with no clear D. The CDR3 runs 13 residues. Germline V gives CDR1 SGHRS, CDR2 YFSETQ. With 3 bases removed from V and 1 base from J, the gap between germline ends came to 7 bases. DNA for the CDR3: TGCGCCAGCAGCTGGGATTCGAACACTGAAGCTTTCTTT. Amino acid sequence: CASSWDSNTEAFF.

The CDR3 DNA is TGTGCCTGGAGTCCCGGGACAGGGATCTACAATGAGCAGTTCTTC. This gives the protein CAWSPGTGIYNEQFF. The chain carries TRBV30 and TRBJ2-1; 9 bases line up with TRBD1. The CDR3 runs 15 residues. In germline, CDR1 is GTSNPN, CDR2 SVGIG (reference sequence). Unmatched junction bases numbered 5, after V lost 2 bases and J lost 3 bases.

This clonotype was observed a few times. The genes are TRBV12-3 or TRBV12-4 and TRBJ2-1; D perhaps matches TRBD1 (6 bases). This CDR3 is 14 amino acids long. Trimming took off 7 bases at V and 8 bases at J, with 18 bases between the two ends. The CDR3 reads CASKTAQGWDEQFF. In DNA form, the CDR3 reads TGTGCCAGCAAGACGGCACAGGGTTGGGATGAGCAGTTCTTC.

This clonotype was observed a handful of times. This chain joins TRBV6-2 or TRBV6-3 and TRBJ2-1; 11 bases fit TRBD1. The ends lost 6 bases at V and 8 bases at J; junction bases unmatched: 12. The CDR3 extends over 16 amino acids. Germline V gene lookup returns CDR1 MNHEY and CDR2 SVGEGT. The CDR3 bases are TGTGCCAGCAGCCATCACGGACAGGGGGCTTCACATGAGCAGTTCTTC. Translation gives CASSHHGQGASHEQFF.

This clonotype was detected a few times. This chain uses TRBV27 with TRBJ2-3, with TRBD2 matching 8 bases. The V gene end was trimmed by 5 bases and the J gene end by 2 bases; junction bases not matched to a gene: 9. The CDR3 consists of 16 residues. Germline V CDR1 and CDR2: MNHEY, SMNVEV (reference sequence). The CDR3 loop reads CASSPRTSLYTDTQYF. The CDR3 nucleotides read TGTGCCAGCAGTCCACGGACTAGCCTATACACAGATACGCAGTATTTT.

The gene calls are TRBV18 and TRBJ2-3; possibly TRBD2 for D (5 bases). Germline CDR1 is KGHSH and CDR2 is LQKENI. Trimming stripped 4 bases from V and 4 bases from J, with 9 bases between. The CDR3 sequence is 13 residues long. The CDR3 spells CASSRHSADTQYF. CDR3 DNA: TGTGCCAGCTCACGCCATAGCGCAGATACGCAGTATTTT.

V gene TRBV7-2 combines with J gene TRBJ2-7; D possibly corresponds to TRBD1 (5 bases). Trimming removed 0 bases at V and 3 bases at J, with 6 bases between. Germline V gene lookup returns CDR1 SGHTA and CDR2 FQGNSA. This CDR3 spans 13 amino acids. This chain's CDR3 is CASSLARDYEQYF. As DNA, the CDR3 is TGTGCCAGCAGCTTAGCCAGGGACTACGAGCAGTACTTC.

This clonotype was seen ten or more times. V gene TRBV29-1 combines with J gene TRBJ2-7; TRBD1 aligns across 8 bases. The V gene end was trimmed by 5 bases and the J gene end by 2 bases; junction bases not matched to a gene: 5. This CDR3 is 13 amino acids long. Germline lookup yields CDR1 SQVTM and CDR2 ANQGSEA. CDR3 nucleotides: TGCAGCGTTCGACAGGGGATCACCTACGAGCAGTACTTC. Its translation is CSVRQGITYEQYF.

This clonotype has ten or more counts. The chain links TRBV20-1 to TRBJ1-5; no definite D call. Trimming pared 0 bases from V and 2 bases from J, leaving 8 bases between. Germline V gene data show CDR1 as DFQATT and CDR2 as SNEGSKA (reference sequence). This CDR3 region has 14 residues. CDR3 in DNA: TGCAGTGCTAGAGATATACGGGGCAATCAGCCCCAGCATTTT. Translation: CSARDIRGNQPQHF.

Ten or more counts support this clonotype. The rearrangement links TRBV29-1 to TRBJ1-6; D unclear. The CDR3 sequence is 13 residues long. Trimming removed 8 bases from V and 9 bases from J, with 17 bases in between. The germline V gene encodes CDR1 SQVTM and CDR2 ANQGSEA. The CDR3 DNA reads TGCAGCTACACGGAAGGGTACACTTCACCCCTCCACTTT. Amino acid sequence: CSYTEGYTSPLHF.

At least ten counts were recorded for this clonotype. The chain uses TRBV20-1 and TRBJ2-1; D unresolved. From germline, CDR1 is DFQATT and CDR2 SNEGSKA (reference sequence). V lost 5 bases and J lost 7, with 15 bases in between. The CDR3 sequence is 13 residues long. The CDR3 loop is CSAPRPLLNEQFF. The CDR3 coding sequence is TGCAGTGCTCCAAGGCCCCTCCTGAATGAGCAGTTCTTC.

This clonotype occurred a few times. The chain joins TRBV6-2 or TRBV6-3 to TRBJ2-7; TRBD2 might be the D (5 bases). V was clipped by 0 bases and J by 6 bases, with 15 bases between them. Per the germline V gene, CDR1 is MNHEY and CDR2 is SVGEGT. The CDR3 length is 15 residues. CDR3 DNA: TGTGCCAGCAGTTACTCAGGTGCCGGGATTGGCGAGCAGTACTTC. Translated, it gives CASSYSGAGIGEQYF.

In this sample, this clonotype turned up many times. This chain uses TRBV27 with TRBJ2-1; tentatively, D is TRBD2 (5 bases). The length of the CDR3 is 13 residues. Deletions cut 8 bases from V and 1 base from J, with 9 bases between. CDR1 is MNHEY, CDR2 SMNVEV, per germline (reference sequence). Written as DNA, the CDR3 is TGTGCCAGCTCAACGGGGTCCTACAATGAGCAGTTCTTC. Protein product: CASSTGSYNEQFF.

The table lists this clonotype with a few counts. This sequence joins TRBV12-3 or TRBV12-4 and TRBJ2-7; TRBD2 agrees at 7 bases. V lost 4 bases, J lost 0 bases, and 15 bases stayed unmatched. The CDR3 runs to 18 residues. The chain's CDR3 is CASSCLRSREASSYEQYV. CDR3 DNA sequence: TGTGCCAGCAGTTGTCTTCGGAGCCGGGAGGCTAGCTCCTACGAGCAGTACGTC.

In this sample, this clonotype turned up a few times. As DNA, the CDR3 is TGTGCCAGCAGCAAGAGAGGACTAGCTTCCTACAATGAGCAGTTCTTC. This codes for CASSKRGLASYNEQFF. The chain has TRBV11-1 and TRBJ2-1; 8 positions agree with TRBD2. This CDR3 contains 16 residues. V shed 5 bases, J shed 1 base, and the junction held 7 bases outside the gene matches. The germline CDR1 and CDR2 sequences are SGHAT and FQDESV (reference sequence).

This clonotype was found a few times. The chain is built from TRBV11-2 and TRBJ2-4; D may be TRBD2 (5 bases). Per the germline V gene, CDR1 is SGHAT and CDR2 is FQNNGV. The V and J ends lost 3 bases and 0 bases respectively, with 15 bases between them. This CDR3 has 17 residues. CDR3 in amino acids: CASSFIAAALAKNIQYF. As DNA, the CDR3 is TGTGCCAGCAGCTTTATCGCAGCGGCACTAGCCAAAAACATTCAGTACTTC.

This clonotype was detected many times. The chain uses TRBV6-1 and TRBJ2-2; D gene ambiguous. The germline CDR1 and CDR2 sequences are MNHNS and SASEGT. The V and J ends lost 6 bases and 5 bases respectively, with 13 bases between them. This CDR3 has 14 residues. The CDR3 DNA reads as TGTGCCAGCAGAGGCCTTCGTGGGACCGGGGAGCTGTTTTTT. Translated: CASRGLRGTGELFF.

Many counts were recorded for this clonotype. The CDR3 spells CASNTLAVPYNEQFF. The CDR3 nucleotides are TGCGCCAGCAACACACTAGCGGTCCCCTACAATGAGCAGTTCTTC. The chain employs TRBV4-1 and TRBJ2-1; TRBD2 aligns across 8 bases. This CDR3 is built from 15 residues. Germline trimming cut 7 bases from V and 2 bases from J; bases unmatched to any gene: 7. Germline V gene lookup returns CDR1 MGHRA and CDR2 YSYEKL.